A single sample gave rise to the 19 T cell receptor beta chains below, sequenced in a study of T cell responses to AZD1222 COVID-19 vaccine. Repertoires were generated with immunoSEQ multiplex PCR, while TCRdb's copy carries only in-frame clones and drops some. The sample contains roughly 190,000 clones, over 90% of which appear only once. The material sequenced was peripheral blood, taken on day 0 of AZD1222 vaccination. The receptor source for this set is an adult in good health.

The chain employs TRBV6-5 and TRBJ2-4; no definite D call. CDR3 length: 14 amino acids. Germline V gene data show CDR1 as MNHEY and CDR2 as SVGAGI. Trimming stripped 6 bases from V and 4 bases from J, with 13 bases between. The CDR3, as DNA: TGTGCCAGCAGCCACAATCCCGCAAAAAACATTCAGTACTTC. It encodes CASSHNPAKNIQYF.

This chain joins TRBV4-1 and TRBJ2-1; TRBD1 matches at 8 bases. The CDR3 totals 14 residues. The trim removed 1 base at V and 7 bases at J, leaving 3 bases unmatched. The germline V gene has CDR1 MGHRA and CDR2 YSYEKL. The CDR3 is CASSQARGQNEQFF. DNA for the CDR3: TGCGCCAGCAGCCAAGCCAGGGGGCAGAATGAGCAGTTCTTC.

The rearrangement uses TRBV6-5 and TRBJ2-7; TRBD1 matches at 8 bases. This CDR3 is built from 15 residues. Germline V gene data show CDR1 as MNHEY and CDR2 as SVGAGI. Unmatched junction bases numbered 10, after V lost 5 bases and J lost 4 bases. The CDR3 coding sequence is TGTGCCAGCAGTACGGACAGGGTGATTACGTACGAGCAGTACTTC. Translating it yields CASSTDRVITYEQYF.

This clone was detected only a few times. The V gene is TRBV4-2, the J gene TRBJ1-4, with D possibly TRBD1 on 5 matching bases. Germline CDR1 LGHNA, CDR2 YNFKEQ. CDR3 size: 12 residues. CDR3 region: CAASGGGEKLFF. The CDR3 DNA reads TGTGCTGCGAGCGGCGGGGGTGAAAAACTGTTTTTT.

The CDR3 DNA reads as TGTGCCAGTAGGAAGGAGGGCGCGAGGGGGACAGATACGCAGTATTTT. Its protein is CASRKEGARGTDTQYF. The J gene is TRBJ2-3, the V gene TRBV19; D is tentatively TRBD1 or TRBD2 (6 bases each). This CDR3 region has 16 residues. V lost 6 bases, J lost 3 bases, and 19 bases lay in between. Germline V gives CDR1 LNHDA, CDR2 SQIVND (reference sequence).

Remarks on this clone: One end of the junction fails to match germline, which may point to a read error. The chain combines TRBV11-2 with TRBJ1-3; D gene ambiguous. This CDR3 spans 12 amino acids. Germline V gene data show CDR1 as SGHAT and CDR2 as FQNNGV. CDR3 bases: TGTGCCAGCAGATTAGGAGGAAACACCATATATTTT. Amino acids: CASRLGGNTIYF. The complete variable domain, with remaining parts taken from reference TRBV11-2 and TRBJ1-3, reads EAGVAQSPRYKIIEKRQSVAFWCNPISGHATLYWYQQILGQGPKLLIQFQNNGVVDDSQLPKDRFSAERLKGVDSTLKIQPAKLEDSAVYLCASRLGGNTIYFGEGSWLTVV.

V and J are TRBV9 and TRBJ1-2; no definite D call. The CDR3 is 14 amino acids. Looked up from germline, CDR1 is SGDLS and CDR2 is YYNGEE. V lost 4 bases and J lost 6, with 16 bases in between. The CDR3 sequence: CASSSPGPLNGYTF. The CDR3 DNA reads TGTGCCAGCAGCTCCCCAGGCCCCTTAAATGGCTACACCTTC.

The CDR3 bases are TGTGCCAGCAGTGAGGAGGGGGCGGGGTATCAGCCCCAGCATTTT. Translated, it gives CASSEEGAGYQPQHF. This chain connects TRBV6-1 to TRBJ1-5, with TRBD1 matching over 7 bases. The CDR3 runs to 15 residues. CDR1 is MNHNS and CDR2 is SASEGT in the germline V gene. Losses at the gene ends were 3 bases for V and 5 bases for J; bases not matched to a gene: 7.

This CDR3 is CASSASGGLALYEQYF. The CDR3 region has the DNA TGTGCCAGCAGCGCCAGCGGGGGACTAGCTCTCTACGAGCAGTACTTC. The gene calls are TRBV7-9 and TRBJ2-7; 9 nucleotides align to TRBD2. The length of the CDR3 is 16 residues. V trimming: 5 bases; J trimming: 3 bases; junction bases outside the gene matches: 11. Germline V CDR1 and CDR2: SEHNR, FQNEAQ (reference sequence). Complete variable domain (other parts from reference TRBV7-9 and TRBJ2-7): DTGVSQNPRHKITKRGQNVTFRCDPISEHNRLYWYRQTLGQGPEFLTYFQNEAQLEKSRLLSDRFSAERPKGSFSTLEIQRTEQGDSAMYLCASSASGGLALYEQYFGPGTRLTVT.

The J gene is TRBJ2-1, the V gene TRBV27; D possibly matches TRBD1 or TRBD2 (7 bases each). In germline, CDR1 is MNHEY, CDR2 SMNVEV (reference sequence). V was shortened by 6 bases and J by 8 bases, with 23 bases between the two germline ends. The CDR3 has 16 amino acids. CDR3 bases: TGTGCCAGCAGCTATCAGGGGGGAGGGTATTCGGATGAGCAGTTCTTC. The encoded protein is CASSYQGGGYSDEQFF.

This chain uses TRBV5-4 with TRBJ2-5, with D possibly called TRBD1 or TRBD2 (5 bases each). This CDR3 has 15 amino acids. The V and J ends lost 3 bases and 5 bases respectively, with 17 bases between them. Germline V gene sequence: CDR1 SGHNT, CDR2 YYREEE (reference sequence). This chain's CDR3 is CASSSRDPFQETQYF. The CDR3 bases are TGTGCCAGCAGCTCCCGGGACCCCTTCCAGGAGACCCAGTACTTC.

The J gene is TRBJ2-1, the V gene TRBV24-1, with D unclear. There are 12 residues in the CDR3. Germline V CDR1 and CDR2: KGHDR, SFDVKD. V was cut by 4 bases and J by 3 bases, with 3 bases left in between. Written as DNA, the CDR3 is TGTGCCACCAGTGACCTCTACAATGAGCAGTTCTTC. It encodes CATSDLYNEQFF.

This clone was seen just once. This chain connects TRBV14 to TRBJ2-5; perhaps TRBD1 as D (6 bases). The CDR3 contains 15 residues. Germline CDR1 SGHDN, CDR2 FVKESK. Between the trimmed V and J ends, which lost 3 bases and 1 base, there was a span of 12 bases. DNA of the CDR3: TGTGCCAGCAGCCAGGGGGCAGGACCCCAAGAGACCCAGTACTTC. Translation gives CASSQGAGPQETQYF.

This clone was recorded only once. The rearrangement links TRBV11-2 to TRBJ2-1; a weak D match, TRBD2 (6 bases). Germline V gives CDR1 SGHAT, CDR2 FQNNGV. Trimming cost V 4 bases and J 8 bases, with 21 bases left between them. CDR3 size: 16 residues. The DNA of the CDR3 is TGTGCCAGCAGCTCCCAGGAGGGTCATCGGCTCGATGAGCAGTTCTTC. Residues: CASSSQEGHRLDEQFF.

The chain couples TRBV25-1 to TRBJ2-2; TRBD2 might be the D (5 bases). CDR1 and CDR2 from the germline V gene are MGHDK and SYGVNS. V dropped 0 bases and J dropped 4 bases, with 12 bases sitting between them. The CDR3 extends over 16 amino acids. The CDR3 bases are TGTGCCAGCAGTGAATACGGGGTTGGAGGCACCGGGGAGCTGTTTTTT. Protein: CASSEYGVGGTGELFF.

The chain links TRBV12-5 to TRBJ1-6; 9 bases are shared with TRBD1. This CDR3 is built from 15 residues. Trimming cost V 5 bases and J 13 bases; bases outside gene matches: 12. Germline assignment: CDR1 LGHNT and CDR2 FRNRAP. CDR3 nucleotide sequence: TGTGCTAGTGGTCTGGGACAGGGACGGACGAAGCCCCTCCACTTT. Translated, it gives CASGLGQGRTKPLHF.

V usage is TRBV5-1 and J usage is TRBJ1-2; 8 nucleotides agree with TRBD1. V shed 5 bases and J 7 bases; nucleotides not matched to a gene: 4. Germline CDR1 reads SGHRS; CDR2 reads YFSETQ. This CDR3 contains 12 residues. The CDR3 DNA follows: TGCGCCAGCAGGACAGGGGCGAGTGGCTACACCTTC. This sequence encodes CASRTGASGYTF.

This sequence joins TRBV29-1 and TRBJ2-7, with 9 bases lining up with TRBD1. The CDR3 is made up of 13 amino acids. The germline V gene has CDR1 SQVTM and CDR2 ANQGSEA. V was pared by 3 bases and J by 5 bases, with 5 bases of the junction left unmatched. CDR3 amino acids: CSVDSDRGHEQYF. CDR3 coding DNA: TGCAGCGTTGACTCGGACAGGGGCCACGAGCAGTACTTC.

The V gene is TRBV3-1 (or the pseudogene TRBV3-2), the J gene TRBJ2-7; D is unclear. Trimming stripped 1 base from V and 7 bases from J, with 8 bases between. The CDR3 spans 12 residues. Germline V CDR1 and CDR2: LGHDT, YNNKEL (reference sequence). The CDR3 is CASSQVEWEQYF. CDR3 nucleotides: TGTGCCAGCAGCCAAGTTGAATGGGAGCAGTACTTC.